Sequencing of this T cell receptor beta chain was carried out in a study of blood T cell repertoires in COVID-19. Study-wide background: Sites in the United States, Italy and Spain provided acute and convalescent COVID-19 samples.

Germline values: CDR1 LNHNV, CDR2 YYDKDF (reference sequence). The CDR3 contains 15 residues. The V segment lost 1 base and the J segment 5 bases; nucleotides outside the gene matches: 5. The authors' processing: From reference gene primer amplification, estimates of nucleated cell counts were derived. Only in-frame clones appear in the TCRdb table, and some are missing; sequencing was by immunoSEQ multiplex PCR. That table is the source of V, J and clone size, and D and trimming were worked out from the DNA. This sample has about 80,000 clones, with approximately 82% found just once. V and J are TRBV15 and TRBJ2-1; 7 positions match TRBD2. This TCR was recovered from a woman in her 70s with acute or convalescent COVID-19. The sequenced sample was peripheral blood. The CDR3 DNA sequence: TGTGCCACCAGCAGAGTGGCTAGCGGAGACAATGAGCAGTTCTTC. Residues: CATSRVASGDNEQFF.